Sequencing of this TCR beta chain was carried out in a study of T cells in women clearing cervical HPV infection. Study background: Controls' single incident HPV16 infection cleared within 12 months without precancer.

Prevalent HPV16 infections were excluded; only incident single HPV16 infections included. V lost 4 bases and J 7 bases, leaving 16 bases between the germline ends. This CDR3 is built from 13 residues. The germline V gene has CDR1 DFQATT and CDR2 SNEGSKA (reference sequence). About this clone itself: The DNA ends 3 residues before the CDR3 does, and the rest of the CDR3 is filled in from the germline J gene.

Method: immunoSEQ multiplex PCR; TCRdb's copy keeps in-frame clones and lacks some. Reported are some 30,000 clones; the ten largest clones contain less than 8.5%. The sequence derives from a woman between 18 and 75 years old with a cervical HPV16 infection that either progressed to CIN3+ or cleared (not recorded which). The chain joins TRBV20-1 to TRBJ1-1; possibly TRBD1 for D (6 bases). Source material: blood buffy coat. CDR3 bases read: TGCAGTGCTACTTCCCTAAGGGGGAGTGAA. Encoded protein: CSATSLRGSE. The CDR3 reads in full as CSATSLRGSEAFF.